This note documents a single T cell receptor (beta chain) sequence. No antigen is known for it. Template switching by 5'RACE with UMIs generated the TCR beta cDNA. TCRdb re-called the 5' RACE reads and catalogs CDR3 proteins one per entry, DNA excluded. The ten top clones account for approximately 0.41%, within a sample of 200,000 to 300,000 distinct CDR3 sequences. This CDR3 comprises 16 residues. The sample belongs to a study of T cells expressing NK-cell markers. Notes on the study in general: CD8+ T cells in 5 or 6 donors included dominant NKG2C+ clonotypes at roughly 1.0-7.0%. Several of the donors also had these clonotypes leading their CD3+CD56-NKG2C+ fraction.

This TCR derives from a man between 18 and 35 years old in good health. The source material was blood T cells: a sorted CD56 or NKG2C T cell subset, CD4+ or CD8+ T cells, or bulk PBMC T cells (not recorded which). The V and J genes are TRBV12-3 or TRBV12-4 and TRBJ2-1; the D call from TCRdb, TRBD2, cannot be confirmed without DNA. CDR3 loop: CASTRLAGGSYNEQFF.